A single sample gave rise to the 17 T cell receptor beta chains below, sequenced in a study of OX40 agonist ivuxolimab in advanced cancers. Profiling relied on immunoSEQ multiplex PCR, and the TCRdb table lists in-frame clones only, not all of them. Of fewer than 80,000 clones detected, roughly 80% appear once; the ten largest clones hold over 1.5%. Sequences were derived from CD4+ or CD8+ T cells sorted from blood, sampled in a trial of the OX40 agonist ivuxolimab. Receptor source: an adult with an advanced solid tumor such as melanoma, head and neck, liver or kidney cancer.

The chain recombines TRBV11-3 with TRBJ2-1; D not resolved. The CDR3 runs 13 residues. In germline, CDR1 is SGHNT, CDR2 YENEEA. Trimming pared 5 bases from V and 6 bases from J, leaving 11 bases between. CDR3 residues: CASSPSPSNEQFF. The CDR3 DNA reads as TGTGCCAGCAGCCCCTCCCCCAGCAATGAGCAGTTCTTC.

This clone appeared a few times. The chain uses TRBV2 and TRBJ2-3; 8 positions agree with TRBD2. The CDR3 is 12 residues long. The ends lost 10 bases at V and 3 bases at J; junction bases unmatched: 3. In germline, CDR1 is SNHLY, CDR2 FYNNEI. DNA of the CDR3: TGTGCCACGGGGGGGACTACAGATACGCAGTATTTT. Its protein is CATGGTTDTQYF.

This rearrangement joins TRBV7-9 to TRBJ1-4; D uncertain. The CDR3 has 15 residues. Trimming stripped 4 bases from V and 5 bases from J, with 14 bases between. Germline V CDR1 and CDR2: SEHNR, FQNEAQ (reference sequence). The CDR3, as DNA: TGTGCCAGCAGCTACCAACAGACCAAGAATGAAAAACTGTTTTTT. Its protein product is CASSYQQTKNEKLFF.

The CDR3, as DNA: TGTGCCTGGAAAGTCGGGCCTAACACCGGGGAGCTGTTTTTT. Its translation: CAWKVGPNTGELFF. The chain carries TRBV30 and TRBJ2-2; D is unresolved. Germline CDR1 reads GTSNPN; CDR2 reads SVGIG (reference sequence). The CDR3 is made up of 14 amino acids. The ends were cut back, 4 bases at V and 2 bases at J, with 11 bases in the middle.

The V gene is TRBV13, the J gene TRBJ2-2, with a weak D call TRBD2 (5 bases). From germline, CDR1 is PRHDT and CDR2 FYEKMQ (reference sequence). Trimming removed 8 bases from V and 2 bases from J, with 12 bases in between. The CDR3 runs 14 residues. The CDR3 region is CASSRGANTGELFF. The CDR3 DNA follows: TGTGCCAGCTCCCGGGGAGCCAACACCGGGGAGCTGTTTTTT.

The chain has TRBV25-1 and TRBJ2-3; 8 positions match TRBD1. With 4 bases clipped from V and 6 bases from J, the junction kept 12 bases outside the gene matches. Germline loops: CDR1 MGHDK, CDR2 SYGVNS. This CDR3 has 16 amino acids. Here the CDR3 reads CASSVRQGPRWDTQYF. CDR3 in DNA: TGTGCCAGCAGTGTTCGACAGGGGCCCCGTTGGGATACGCAGTATTTT.

The V gene is TRBV28, the J gene TRBJ2-7, with TRBD2 matching over 9 bases. Germline-derived CDR1 and CDR2 are MDHEN and SYDVKM. Trimming removed 8 bases from V and 3 bases from J; junction bases left unmatched: 14. There are 16 residues in the CDR3. In DNA, the CDR3 is TGTGCCAGCCAGCACCCCGATGCTAGCGGGATCTACGAGCAGTACTTC. Translation: CASQHPDASGIYEQYF.

This chain connects TRBV6-6 to TRBJ2-2; 11 nucleotides line up with TRBD2. V was pared by 6 bases and J by 4 bases, with 7 bases of the junction left unmatched. Germline CDR1 reads MNHNY; CDR2 reads SVGAGI (reference sequence). There are 16 residues in the CDR3. CDR3 sequence (DNA): TGTGCCAGCAGAACGGGACTAGCGGAGACCACCGGGGAGCTGTTTTTT. Translating gives CASRTGLAETTGELFF.

V gene TRBV30 combines with J gene TRBJ1-6; tentatively, D is TRBD1 (6 bases). The CDR3 sequence is 16 residues long. Looked up from germline, CDR1 is GTSNPN and CDR2 is SVGIG (reference sequence). Trimming left V 3 bases short and J 0 bases short, with 12 bases between. CDR3 in amino acids: CAWRRGGSSYNSPLHF. The CDR3 bases are TGTGCCTGGAGGAGGGGGGGTTCCTCCTATAATTCACCCCTCCACTTT. The complete variable domain, with remaining parts taken from reference TRBV30 and TRBJ1-6, reads SQTIHQWPATLVQPVGSPLSLECTVEGTSNPNLYWYRQAAGRGLQLLFYSVGIGQISSEVPQNLSASRPQDRQFILSSKKLLLSDSGFYLCAWRRGGSSYNSPLHFGNGTRLTVT.

This clone was counted once. The J gene is TRBJ1-1, the V gene TRBV2; no firm D call. CDR3 length: 12 amino acids. Between the trimmed V and J ends, which lost 5 bases and 5 bases, there was a span of 9 bases. The germline gives CDR1 SNHLY, CDR2 FYNNEI. Here the CDR3 reads CASSPEATEAFF. The DNA for the CDR3 is TGTGCCAGCAGTCCCGAGGCGACTGAAGCTTTCTTT.

The rearrangement joins TRBV28 to TRBJ1-6; the D is unclear. Trimming left V 4 bases short and J 12 bases short, with 10 bases between. The germline gives CDR1 MDHEN, CDR2 SYDVKM. The CDR3 consists of 12 residues. CDR3 nucleotides: TGTGCCAGCAGTTCGCAATTTCTACCCCTCCACTTT. Amino acids: CASSSQFLPLHF.

In this sample, this clone turned up a few times. V gene TRBV20-1 combines with J gene TRBJ1-6; no firm D call. Germline loops: CDR1 DFQATT, CDR2 SNEGSKA (reference sequence). Trimming left V 5 bases short and J 9 bases short, with 8 bases between. The CDR3 runs to 11 residues. The CDR3 is CSARLGSPLHF. CDR3 coding DNA: TGCAGTGCTCGGTTGGGTTCACCCCTCCACTTT.

This chain links TRBV28 with TRBJ1-2; D gene ambiguous. Trimming left V 8 bases short and J 0 bases short, with 13 bases between. Looked up from germline, CDR1 is MDHEN and CDR2 is SYDVKM. The CDR3 runs 14 residues. CDR3 DNA: TGTGCCAGCCTCAAACCGTTAGCTAACTATGGCTACACCTTC. It is translated as CASLKPLANYGYTF.

The table lists this clone with a few counts. The chain employs TRBV10-1 and TRBJ2-7; D is tentatively TRBD1 or TRBD2 (6 bases each). Trimming left V 2 bases short and J 2 bases short, with 10 bases between. The CDR3 consists of 14 residues. CDR1 and CDR2 (germline): WNHNN, SYGVQD (reference sequence). CDR3 region: CASSETRGPYEQYF. DNA for the CDR3: TGCGCCAGCAGTGAGACACGGGGGCCCTACGAGCAGTACTTC.

Notes on this clone: At the DNA level, this CDR3 is encoded by other sequences in the same sample as well. This chain links TRBV18 with TRBJ2-7, with D perhaps matching TRBD1 (6 bases). Trimming left V 6 bases short and J 3 bases short, with 9 bases between. Germline loops: CDR1 KGHSH, CDR2 LQKENI. The CDR3 consists of 12 residues. The CDR3 nucleotides read TGTGCCAGCTCCCCAGGGGACTACGAGCAGTACTTC. Protein product: CASSPGDYEQYF.

This clone was detected once. The chain is built from TRBV18 and TRBJ1-4, with 9 nucleotides matching TRBD1. CDR3 length: 18 residues. V lost 1 base to trimming and J lost 8 bases; unmatched junction nucleotides: 14. Germline values: CDR1 KGHSH, CDR2 LQKENI. This CDR3 reads CASSPQIIRDRVREKLFF. The DNA of the CDR3 is TGTGCCAGCTCACCACAAATCATACGGGACAGGGTTAGAGAAAAACTGTTTTTT.

The chain uses TRBV4-1 and TRBJ1-2; TRBD1 matches 7 bases. This CDR3 is 15 amino acids long. Germline V lookup: CDR1 MGHRA, CDR2 YSYEKL. With V trimmed by 3 bases and J by 2 bases, 6 bases remained unmatched. CDR3 loop: CASSQRDSSNYGYTF. CDR3 nucleotides: TGCGCCAGCAGCCAGCGGGACAGCTCGAACTATGGCTACACCTTC.